Listed below are T cell receptor beta chains from one sample, sequenced in a study of CD8 T cells in ankylosing spondylitis. TCRdb reprocessed the 5' RACE reads via MiXCR and lists one record per CDR3 protein. This table has a few hundred thousand distinct CDR3 sequences, about a fifth appearing once. Specimen: blood, either unsorted or a sorted T cell fraction (not recorded which). The receptor set was obtained from a female donor with ankylosing spondylitis or in good health (not recorded which). Both conserved end residues are part of each CDR3. D genes are given only for firm matches. Expanded clones get a size class; other rows say once, few or many, or leave the size out.

V	D	J	size	CDR3	DNA
TRBV7-7	-	TRBJ2-3	-	CASSQTSISTDTQYF	TGTGCTAGCAGCCAAACCTCAATTAGCACAGATACGCAGTATTTT
TRBV29-1	-	TRBJ2-3	many	CSVEGRIRGTDTQYF	TGCAGCGTTGAAGGCAGGATAAGAGGCACAGATACGCAGTATTTT
TRBV12-3/TRBV12-4	-	TRBJ2-1	many	CASSHRVDEQFF	TGTGCCAGCAGTCACAGGGTCGATGAGCAGTTCTTC
TRBV20-1	TRBD2	TRBJ2-1	-	CSATLAGGPTNEQFF	TGCAGTGCTACTCTAGCGGGAGGGCCTACGAATGAGCAGTTCTTC
TRBV4-1	-	TRBJ2-1	-	CASSQSRDPKSYNEQFF	TGCGCCAGCAGCCAATCTCGAGACCCTAAGTCCTACAATGAGCAGTTCTTC
TRBV4-3	-	TRBJ1-2	-	CASSQEGSGYTF	TGCGCCAGCAGCCAAGAGGGGAGCGGCTACACCTTC
TRBV27	TRBD1	TRBJ1-2	few	CASSQYQTGVGYTF	TGTGCCAGCAGTCAATACCAGACAGGGGTTGGCTACACCTTC
TRBV29-1	TRBD2	TRBJ2-3	-	CSVLRLAGGPEAVTDTQYF	TGCAGCGTTCTCAGACTAGCGGGAGGGCCCGAGGCGGTCACAGATACGCAGTATTTT
TRBV11-1	-	TRBJ1-1	many	CASSLIEGNRVSRNTEAFF	TGTGCCAGCAGCTTAATAGAGGGGAACAGGGTATCGAGGAACACTGAAGCTTTCTTT
TRBV20-1	TRBD2	TRBJ2-7	-	CSASALAGASLLNEQYF	TGCAGTGCTAGTGCCCTAGCGGGAGCGTCCCTACTGAACGAGCAGTACTTC
TRBV6-5	-	TRBJ1-5	few	CASSYYSNQPQHF	TGTGCCAGCAGTTATTATAGCAATCAGCCCCAGCATTTT
TRBV12-3/TRBV12-4	-	TRBJ2-4	-	CASSSGTQGDIQYF	TGTGCCAGCAGCTCCGGGACTCAGGGGGACATTCAGTACTTC
TRBV20-1	-	TRBJ1-2	-	CSASPSESSYGYTF	TGCAGTGCCTCCCCCAGTGAATCTAGCTATGGCTACACCTTC
TRBV7-9	TRBD1	TRBJ1-3	-	CASSSDRGAGNTIYF	TGTGCCAGCAGCTCGGACAGGGGAGCCGGAAACACCATATATTTT
TRBV24-1	-	TRBJ2-1	few	CATSDSRGSQFF	TGTGCCACCAGTGATTCACGGGGATCCCAGTTCTTC
TRBV5-1	-	TRBJ2-2	-	CASSTPGTHHTGELFF	TGCGCCAGCAGCACCCCCGGGACTCATCACACCGGGGAGCTGTTTTTT
TRBV20-1	TRBD2	TRBJ2-6	-	CSASPLAGGPTGANVLTF	TGCAGTGCTAGTCCCCTAGCGGGAGGGCCAACCGGGGCCAACGTCCTGACTTTC
TRBV3-1	TRBD1	TRBJ2-7	-	CASSHSRGTIGEQYF	TGTGCCAGCAGCCACTCCAGGGGGACGATTGGGGAGCAGTACTTC
TRBV20-1	-	TRBJ2-7	many	CSAQTVQGINEQYF	TGCAGTGCTCAAACCGTACAGGGTATCAACGAGCAGTACTTC
TRBV11-2	TRBD1	TRBJ2-7	-	CASSSWTGGITRDYEQYF	TGTGCCAGCAGCTCCTGGACAGGGGGCATCACTCGGGACTACGAGCAGTACTTC
TRBV18	TRBD2	TRBJ2-5	few	CASSTGTSGSAETQYF	TGTGCCAGCTCAACCGGGACTAGCGGGAGTGCAGAGACCCAGTACTTC
TRBV29-1	-	TRBJ2-1	-	CSVDPGIDEQFF	TGCAGCGTTGACCCAGGGATCGATGAGCAGTTCTTC
TRBV4-3	TRBD2	TRBJ2-7	few	CASSQLAGGYEQYF	TGCGCCAGCAGCCAACTAGCGGGAGGATACGAGCAGTACTTC